These 30 T cell receptor beta chains were sequenced from one sample in a study of T-cell reconstitution after alpha-beta-depleted transplantation in children (dated by TCRdb to the mid-2010s). The intended sense of this specimen's treatment or condition label: allogeneic hematopoietic cell transplantation with graft depleted of TCRalphabeta T cells and CD19 B cells. The library was built by means of PCR. Sequencing was performed on an Illumina HiSeq 2500. To normalize quantification of the TCRbeta repertoire, the TCR libraries were built with molecular barcoding that relied on unique molecular identifiers. The raw public data were reprocessed by TCRdb itself: fastp quality trimming at Q25, MiXCR clonotype calling, in-frame beta chains only. CDR3 protein duplicates are merged, each entry listing the most common genes and DNA. For this sample there are 550,000 to 800,000 distinct CDR3 sequences; around 13% appear just once. The ten most abundant clones make up 0.79% of the sample.

This sample comprised PBMCs, obtained before TCRalphabeta/CD19-depleted stem cell transplant. The receptors were sampled from a girl aged 2-9 years with congenital amegakaryocytic thrombocytopenia, due to receive a stem cell transplant.

This clonotype was seen a handful of times. The gene calls are TRBV27 and TRBJ2-1; 8 nucleotides match TRBD2. In germline, CDR1 is MNHEY, CDR2 SMNVEV (reference sequence). J was trimmed by 0 bases and V by 5 bases; bases with no gene match: 9. The CDR3 extends over 17 amino acids. Written as DNA, the CDR3 is TGTGCCAGCAGTGGGGTACTAGCGGTCCTCTCCTACAATGAGCAGTTCTTC. It codes for CASSGVLAVLSYNEQFF.

The sample holds many counts of this clonotype. The J gene is TRBJ2-7, the V gene TRBV20-1; tentative D call: TRBD2 (5 bases). The germline gives CDR1 DFQATT, CDR2 SNEGSKA (reference sequence). This CDR3 has 14 residues. V was pared by 5 bases and J by 0 bases, with 14 bases between. CDR3 protein: CSADRAESSYEQYF. CDR3 sequence (DNA): TGCAGTGCTGATAGAGCGGAAAGCTCCTACGAGCAGTACTTC.

This clonotype was counted a few times. This chain uses TRBV18 with TRBJ2-5; TRBD2 matches at 10 bases. This CDR3 region has 17 residues. The germline gives CDR1 KGHSH, CDR2 LQKENI. Germline trimming cut 2 bases from V and 2 bases from J; bases unmatched to any gene: 8. The CDR3: CASSPIRTSGTQETQYF. In nucleotides, the CDR3 is TGTGCCAGCTCACCAATCCGGACTAGCGGAACACAAGAGACCCAGTACTTC.

This clonotype was counted many times. J is TRBJ2-1 and V is TRBV12-3 or TRBV12-4, with TRBD2 matching over 8 bases. V lost 1 base, J lost 3 bases, and 2 bases stayed unmatched. The CDR3 spans 15 residues. CDR3 sequence: CASSLGLANYNEQFF. For the CDR3, the DNA is TGTGCCAGCAGTTTAGGACTAGCGAACTACAATGAGCAGTTCTTC.

A word on this clonotype: Since a much larger clone is just one base distant, this may be a read error. V is TRBV20-1 and J is TRBJ2-7; 7 bases align to TRBD2. The CDR3 totals 15 residues. The germline V gene has CDR1 DFQATT and CDR2 SNEGSKA (reference sequence). The V segment lost 5 bases and the J segment 1 base; nucleotides outside the gene matches: 11. The CDR3 loop is CSALGSGGPSYEQYF. CDR3 DNA: TGCAGTGCTCTCGGGTCGGGAGGCCCATCCTACGAGCAGTACTTC.

At least ten counts were recorded for this clonotype. V usage is TRBV11-2 and J usage is TRBJ2-1; 10 nucleotides line up with TRBD2. The germline gives CDR1 SGHAT, CDR2 FQNNGV. The V gene end was trimmed by 4 bases and the J gene end by 4 bases; junction bases not matched to a gene: 4. The CDR3 loop spans 15 amino acids. CDR3: CASSSLAGQYNEQFF. In DNA, the CDR3 is TGTGCCAGCAGCTCACTAGCGGGACAGTACAATGAGCAGTTCTTC.

This clonotype has a handful of counts. The chain joins TRBV10-2 to TRBJ2-1; possible D gene TRBD2, 7 bases. CDR3 length: 17 residues. Between the trimmed V and J ends, which lost 6 bases and 7 bases, there was a span of 25 bases. Germline V lookup: CDR1 WSHSY, CDR2 SAAADI. The CDR3 is CASSEGFGGGDPNEQFF. The CDR3 bases are TGCGCCAGCAGCGAGGGCTTTGGCGGGGGCGATCCTAATGAGCAGTTCTTC.

This clonotype was counted many times. The rearrangement joins TRBV2 to TRBJ2-7, with 8 bases fitting TRBD2. The junction had 3 bases not matched to a gene; V was cut back by 7 bases and J by 1 base. CDR3 length equals 13 residues. CDR1 and CDR2 from the germline V gene are SNHLY and FYNNEI. The CDR3 coding sequence is TGTGCCAGCACCGCGGGAGGTTCCTACGAGCAGTACTTC. It is translated as CASTAGGSYEQYF.

This clonotype was seen many times. This rearrangement joins TRBV20-1 to TRBJ1-5; 9 positions agree with TRBD1. The CDR3 totals 18 residues. The V and J ends lost 2 bases and 0 bases, in that order; junction bases with no gene match: 11. The V gene's germline CDR1 is DFQATT and CDR2 SNEGSKA (reference sequence). CDR3 region: CSARKTGTGLHSNQPQHF. The CDR3 DNA reads TGCAGTGCTAGAAAAACCGGGACAGGGCTCCATAGCAATCAGCCCCAGCATTTT.

This clonotype was detected a few times. This sequence joins TRBV20-1 and TRBJ1-2; perhaps TRBD1 as D (6 bases). This CDR3 region has 12 residues. From germline, CDR1 is DFQATT and CDR2 SNEGSKA (reference sequence). V shed 3 bases and J shed 7 bases, with 12 bases lying between them. The CDR3 is CSARFEGVGYTF. The DNA of the CDR3 is TGCAGTGCTAGGTTCGAGGGGGTTGGCTACACCTTC.

This clonotype was seen many times. V and J are TRBV12-3 or TRBV12-4 and TRBJ2-1; D remains unclear. The CDR3 runs to 15 residues. The ends were cut back, 7 bases at V and 0 bases at J, with 13 bases in the middle. This CDR3 is CASTKQPSSYNEQFF. CDR3 nucleotides: TGTGCCAGCACCAAACAGCCGAGCTCCTACAATGAGCAGTTCTTC.

CDR3 sequence (DNA): TGCGCCAGCAGCTCTTACCTACAGGGCGGTCGGGAGACCCAGTACTTC. It is translated as CASSSYLQGGRETQYF. The chain uses TRBV5-1 and TRBJ2-5, with D possibly being TRBD1 (6 bases). The CDR3 is 16 residues long. CDR1 and CDR2 (germline): SGHRS, YFSETQ. V dropped 3 bases and J dropped 5 bases, with 20 bases sitting between them.

This clonotype has more than one count but fewer than ten. The chain has TRBV15 and TRBJ1-1; D gene unclear. The germline CDR1 and CDR2 sequences are LNHNV and YYDKDF (reference sequence). V was trimmed by 4 bases and J by 2 bases, leaving 8 bases between them. The CDR3 has 13 residues. CDR3 DNA sequence: TGTGCCACCAGCAAAAGTGCAAACACTGAAGCTTTCTTT. It is translated as CATSKSANTEAFF.

The rearrangement joins TRBV12-3 or TRBV12-4 to TRBJ2-2, with a tentative D call TRBD2 (6 bases). The CDR3 sequence is 14 residues long. V lost 5 bases, J lost 4 bases, and 11 bases lay in between. This CDR3 reads CASSQTSRTGELFF. In DNA, the CDR3 is TGTGCCAGCAGTCAGACTAGTCGCACCGGGGAGCTGTTTTTT.

The sample holds a few counts of this clonotype. The chain recombines TRBV12-3 or TRBV12-4 with TRBJ2-7; a possible D gene is TRBD1 (6 bases). V lost 1 base and J 2 bases, leaving 24 bases between the germline ends. CDR3 length: 19 amino acids. In DNA form, the CDR3 reads TGTGCCAGCAGTTTAGATTATCGAGGTACGGGACATGGAACCTACGAGCAGTACTTC. It yields the protein CASSLDYRGTGHGTYEQYF.

The chain couples TRBV5-1 to TRBJ1-2; the D is unclear. Between the trimmed V and J ends, which lost 0 bases and 3 bases, there was a span of 12 bases. CDR3 length: 15 residues. CDR1 and CDR2 from the germline V gene are SGHRS and YFSETQ. The CDR3 spells CASSLAQDTYYGYTF. CDR3 DNA: TGCGCCAGCAGCTTGGCCCAGGATACCTACTATGGCTACACCTTC.

The CDR3 DNA reads TGTGCCAGCAGCTTACTTGGCCGCGTCGGACTAGCGGGAGAATTGAAAGAGACCCAGTACTTC. Amino acid sequence: CASSLLGRVGLAGELKETQYF. The chain carries TRBV11-1 and TRBJ2-5; 13 nucleotides match TRBD2. CDR1 and CDR2 from the germline V gene are SGHAT and FQDESV (reference sequence). CDR3 length: 21 amino acids. V lost 2 bases to trimming and J lost 3 bases; unmatched junction nucleotides: 18.

This clonotype has a handful of counts. The gene calls are TRBV20-1 and TRBJ2-5; the match to TRBD2 covers 11 bases. Trimming removed 6 bases from V and 2 bases from J; junction bases left unmatched: 11. The CDR3 spans 16 residues. Per germline, CDR1 DFQATT and CDR2 SNEGSKA (reference sequence). The CDR3 nucleotides read TGCAGTGCCCCCGGACGGGGACTAGCGGATCAAGAGACCCAGTACTTC. It yields the protein CSAPGRGLADQETQYF.

The table lists this clonotype with a few counts. The V and J genes are TRBV14 and TRBJ1-1; D gene ambiguous. V lost 3 bases and J 6 bases, leaving 8 bases between the germline ends. CDR1 SGHDN and CDR2 FVKESK come from the germline V gene. This CDR3 has 12 residues. In nucleotides, the CDR3 is TGTGCCAGCAGCCAGTCTTATGCTGAAGCTTTCTTT. This gives the protein CASSQSYAEAFF.

This clonotype came up many times. V is TRBV21-1 and J is TRBJ2-2. TRBV21-1 is a listed pseudogene. This CDR3 is built from 13 residues. DNA for the CDR3: TGTGCCAGCAGCAAAGTCAAGGGCGGGGAGCTGTTTTTT. This codes for CASSKVKGGELFF.

V is TRBV4-2 and J is TRBJ1-2, with a possible D match to TRBD1 (5 bases). CDR1 and CDR2 (germline): LGHNA, YNFKEQ. The CDR3 loop spans 16 amino acids. The ends were cut back, 0 bases at V and 4 bases at J, with 15 bases in the middle. The CDR3 sequence: CASSQDRAGTAYGYTF. CDR3 nucleotide sequence: TGTGCCAGCAGCCAAGATCGAGCGGGGACGGCCTATGGCTACACCTTC.

Ten or more counts support this clonotype. The chain carries TRBV20-1 and TRBJ2-1; 8 bases are shared with TRBD1. V shed 3 bases, J shed 8 bases, and the junction held 9 bases outside the gene matches. This CDR3 spans 14 amino acids. CDR1 is DFQATT, CDR2 SNEGSKA, per germline (reference sequence). CDR3 sequence: CSASQGAYLHEQFF. The CDR3 DNA follows: TGCAGTGCTAGCCAGGGGGCCTATCTCCATGAGCAGTTCTTC.

This clonotype was seen a few times. The chain employs TRBV30 and TRBJ1-2, with D possibly matching TRBD1 (6 bases). Germline CDR1 and CDR2: GTSNPN and SVGIG (reference sequence). The CDR3 is 14 amino acids. Trimming cost V 0 bases and J 6 bases, with 14 bases left between them. The CDR3 sequence: CAWSVPQGLNGYTF. CDR3 nucleotide sequence: TGTGCCTGGAGTGTACCACAGGGCCTTAATGGCTACACCTTC.

Comments on this clonotype: A much larger clone is a single base away; this may be a read error. The chain employs TRBV20-1 and TRBJ1-5; no clear D. Trimming stripped 1 base from V and 4 bases from J, with 11 bases between. The V gene's germline CDR1 is DFQATT and CDR2 SNEGSKA (reference sequence). The CDR3 has 14 residues. For the CDR3, the DNA is TGCAGTGCTAGAGGGCCGGATCCAAATCAGCCCCAGCATTTT. Translated, it gives CSARGPDPNQPQHF.

This clonotype was counted ten times or more. This chain connects TRBV24-1 to TRBJ2-5; D is ambiguous. The germline V and J ends were trimmed by 6 bases and 0 bases, with 1 base remaining between them. The germline V gene has CDR1 KGHDR and CDR2 SFDVKD. The CDR3 has 11 amino acids. The CDR3 region is CATSNQETQYF. The CDR3 nucleotides are TGTGCCACCAGTAACCAAGAGACCCAGTACTTC.

This clonotype was recorded many times. The CDR3 sequence is CASSLETGYNEQFF. Here the CDR3 DNA reads TGCGCCAGCAGCTTGGAGACAGGCTACAATGAGCAGTTCTTC. The chain uses TRBV5-1 and TRBJ2-1; D might be TRBD1 (6 bases). V lost 0 bases, J lost 3 bases, and 7 bases lay in between. From germline, CDR1 is SGHRS and CDR2 YFSETQ. This CDR3 contains 14 residues.

This rearrangement joins TRBV28 to TRBJ1-5; D call uncertain. This CDR3 region has 15 residues. Germline V gene data show CDR1 as MDHEN and CDR2 as SYDVKM. The V end lost 2 bases, the J end lost 5 bases, and 13 bases lay between the germline ends. CDR3 sequence reads: CASSLMAGRYQPQHF. The DNA for the CDR3 is TGTGCCAGCAGTTTAATGGCCGGAAGATATCAGCCCCAGCATTTT.

The sample holds a few counts of this clonotype. V gene TRBV5-1 combines with J gene TRBJ2-3; D not certain. The germline gives CDR1 SGHRS, CDR2 YFSETQ. This CDR3 spans 14 amino acids. The V and J ends lost 0 bases and 5 bases respectively, with 10 bases between them. CDR3 protein: CASSLAAVRDTQYF. The CDR3 coding sequence is TGCGCCAGCAGCTTGGCAGCCGTCAGAGATACGCAGTATTTT.

The table lists this clonotype with many counts. The chain carries TRBV5-1 and TRBJ2-1; D not resolved. Trimming cost V 5 bases and J 3 bases, with 6 bases left between them. Per germline, CDR1 SGHRS and CDR2 YFSETQ. The CDR3 runs 12 residues. As DNA, the CDR3 is TGCGCCAGCAGTCCGGTCTACAATGAGCAGTTCTTC. This gives the protein CASSPVYNEQFF.

This chain links TRBV11-1 with TRBJ2-1; D is possibly TRBD2 (6 bases). The CDR3 is made up of 15 amino acids. Trimming removed 5 bases at V and 9 bases at J, with 20 bases between. Germline loops: CDR1 SGHAT, CDR2 FQDESV (reference sequence). The CDR3 loop is CASSPPGTRGFEQFF. Written as DNA, the CDR3 is TGTGCCAGCAGCCCGCCCGGGACTCGGGGTTTTGAGCAGTTCTTC.